Shown below are 19 T cell receptor beta chains from a single sample sequenced in a study of shared clonotypes between healthy human individuals. As defined, naive CD8 cells were CD45RO-negative and positively selected for CCR7, with terminally differentiated effector memory CD45RA+ cells excluded. The protocol was immunoSEQ multiplex PCR, while the TCRdb copy is restricted to in-frame clones and leaves out a portion. The data contain about 800,000 clones, around 96% of them singletons. Sequencing was performed on naive CD8+ T cells sorted from blood. The origin of the receptors is a man under 40 in good health.

The chain couples TRBV6-6 to TRBJ2-5; 11 bases align to TRBD2. This CDR3 is built from 16 residues. V lost 6 bases and J lost 1; bases outside the gene matches: 7. Per the germline V gene, CDR1 is MNHNY and CDR2 is SVGAGI (reference sequence). The CDR3 nucleotides are TGTGCCAGCAGCCCGGGACTAGCGGAGCCCCAAGAGACCCAGTACTTC. It translates to CASSPGLAEPQETQYF.

This rearrangement joins TRBV9 to TRBJ2-2; D remains ambiguous. With 4 bases removed from V and 8 bases from J, the gap between germline ends came to 12 bases. The germline V gene encodes CDR1 SGDLS and CDR2 YYNGEE. The CDR3 runs to 13 residues. This CDR3 is CASSPLPPGELFF. The CDR3 DNA follows: TGTGCCAGCAGCCCCCTCCCCCCTGGGGAGCTGTTTTTT.

The J gene is TRBJ1-5, the V gene TRBV7-9; D remains unclear. The CDR3 consists of 15 residues. Trimming took 5 bases from V and 3 from J, leaving 14 bases between them. Germline V gene lookup returns CDR1 SEHNR and CDR2 FQNEAQ (reference sequence). The CDR3 region has the DNA TGTGCCAGCAGCCCCGGCGGCCATCACAATCAGCCCCAGCATTTT. Its protein product is CASSPGGHHNQPQHF.

V usage is TRBV5-4 and J usage is TRBJ2-1; D perhaps matches TRBD2 (6 bases). Trimming removed 3 bases at V and 7 bases at J, with 17 bases between. There are 15 residues in the CDR3. CDR1 and CDR2 (germline): SGHNT, YYREEE (reference sequence). DNA for the CDR3: TGTGCCAGCAGCTCACTAGCAAATGGGGGGAATGAGCAGTTCTTC. Its translation: CASSSLANGGNEQFF.

The rearrangement joins TRBV7-9 to TRBJ2-7; the D gene could be TRBD1 or TRBD2 (5 bases each). CDR1 and CDR2 (germline): SEHNR, FQNEAQ (reference sequence). V was pared by 5 bases and J by 4 bases, with 12 bases between. The CDR3 contains 13 residues. CDR3 nucleotide sequence: TGTGCCAGCAGCACCGGGGCAGAATACGAGCAGTACTTC. Amino acids: CASSTGAEYEQYF.

In DNA, the CDR3 is TGTGCCACCCTTCCCTTTGGAGCCCCGGGACGGGACAATCAGCCCCAGCATTTT. Translation: CATLPFGAPGRDNQPQHF. This chain uses TRBV27 with TRBJ1-5; possible D gene TRBD1, 5 bases. Trimming shortened V by 10 bases and J by 3 bases, and 28 bases separated the two germline ends. Per germline, CDR1 MNHEY and CDR2 SMNVEV (reference sequence). This CDR3 is 18 amino acids long.

This clone has a handful of counts. The rearrangement joins TRBV4-3 to TRBJ2-3, with TRBD2 matching 7 bases. This CDR3 is 16 amino acids long. CDR1 is LGHNA, CDR2 YSLEER, per germline. Trimming at V came to 4 bases and at J to 3 bases, leaving 10 bases not matched to a gene. The CDR3 DNA follows: TGCGCCAGCAGCCTTTCCTCACGCGGGAGAACAGATACGCAGTATTTT. This codes for CASSLSSRGRTDTQYF.

The rearrangement joins TRBV15 to TRBJ2-7; D gene unclear. Germline CDR1 is LNHNV and CDR2 is YYDKDF (reference sequence). This CDR3 contains 14 residues. V lost 1 base to trimming and J lost 2 bases, with 9 bases between them. CDR3 amino acids: CATSRGTMTYEQYF. The DNA for the CDR3 is TGTGCCACCAGCAGAGGTACAATGACCTACGAGCAGTACTTC. Full variable domain (missing parts from reference TRBV15 and TRBJ2-7): DAMVIQNPRYQVTQFGKPVTLSCSQTLNHNVMYWYQQKSSQAPKLLFHYYDKDFNNEADTPDNFQSRRPNTSFCFLDIRSPGLGDTAMYLCATSRGTMTYEQYFGPGTRLTVT.

This chain uses TRBV2 with TRBJ1-1, with 8 bases fitting TRBD1. This CDR3 is built from 13 residues. Trimming removed 3 bases from V and 4 bases from J; junction bases left unmatched: 1. The germline V gene encodes CDR1 SNHLY and CDR2 FYNNEI. The DNA for the CDR3 is TGTGCCAGCAGTGAGCAGGGGGCCACTGAAGCTTTCTTT. Translation: CASSEQGATEAFF.

This clone was seen just once. The chain employs TRBV27 and TRBJ2-3; D gene unclear. Trimming removed 0 bases at V and 8 bases at J, with 9 bases between. Germline V gene lookup returns CDR1 MNHEY and CDR2 SMNVEV (reference sequence). This CDR3 has 13 residues. The CDR3 protein is CASSLSRTSTQYF. For the CDR3, the DNA is TGTGCCAGCAGTTTATCTCGGACCTCTACGCAGTATTTT.

This clone is a singleton in its sample. Here the CDR3 DNA reads TGCAGCGTTGAGGACCGGGACAGGGGCCCGGTTTCGAACACCGGGGAGCTGTTTTTT. Protein product: CSVEDRDRGPVSNTGELFF. The genes are TRBV29-1 and TRBJ2-2, with TRBD1 identical over 10 bases. This CDR3 is 19 amino acids long. The V and J ends lost 3 bases and 0 bases, in that order; junction bases with no gene match: 13. Germline V lookup: CDR1 SQVTM, CDR2 ANQGSEA.

V and J are TRBV27 and TRBJ1-2; 7 bases map to TRBD1. Per germline, CDR1 MNHEY and CDR2 SMNVEV (reference sequence). This CDR3 has 16 residues. V was clipped by 0 bases and J by 2 bases; unmatched bases: 6. The CDR3 spells CASSLSLTGKNYGYTF. In nucleotides, the CDR3 is TGTGCCAGCAGTTTATCCTTGACAGGGAAAAACTATGGCTACACCTTC.

This clone was detected only once. The V and J genes are TRBV30 and TRBJ2-1, with TRBD1 as a possible D gene (5 bases). The CDR3 is 16 residues long. Germline-derived CDR1 and CDR2 are GTSNPN and SVGIG (reference sequence). V lost 0 bases, J lost 7 bases, and 19 bases lay in between. The CDR3 sequence: CAWSVFRQFVGNEQFF. The CDR3 nucleotides read TGTGCCTGGAGTGTATTTAGACAGTTTGTGGGTAATGAGCAGTTCTTC.

This rearrangement joins TRBV7-8 to TRBJ2-7; 7 bases align to TRBD1. V gave up 5 bases and J gave up 2 bases; unmatched junction bases: 15. The CDR3 consists of 17 residues. In germline, CDR1 is SGHVS, CDR2 FQNEAQ. CDR3 region: CASSPGGMGHLAYEQYF. The CDR3 DNA sequence: TGTGCCAGCAGCCCAGGGGGAATGGGCCATCTAGCCTACGAGCAGTACTTC. The full variable domain, completed using reference TRBV7-8 and TRBJ2-7, is GAGVSQSPRYKVAKRGQDVALRCDPISGHVSLFWYQQALGQGPEFLTYFQNEAQLDKSGLPSDRFFAERPEGSVSTLKIQRTQQEDSAVYLCASSPGGMGHLAYEQYFGPGTRLTVT.

This clone showed up just a few times. The chain combines TRBV7-6 with TRBJ2-7; no firm D call. Deletions cut 4 bases from V and 0 bases from J, with 10 bases between. The CDR3 loop spans 14 amino acids. CDR1 and CDR2 from the germline V gene are SGHVS and FNYEAQ. CDR3 nucleotide sequence: TGTGCCAGCAGCTCCCAACCAAGCTCCTACGAGCAGTACTTC. As protein: CASSSQPSSYEQYF.

The chain uses TRBV2 and TRBJ2-2; D remains unclear. Germline V lookup: CDR1 SNHLY, CDR2 FYNNEI. The CDR3 contains 12 residues. Trimming took 5 bases from V and 7 from J, leaving 8 bases between them. The CDR3 loop reads CASSRVVGELFF. DNA for the CDR3: TGTGCCAGCAGTAGGGTTGTCGGGGAGCTGTTTTTT.

With regard to this clone: This sample includes further DNA sequences coding for the same CDR3. The V and J genes are TRBV14 and TRBJ2-7; possible D gene TRBD2, 5 bases. V was cut by 4 bases and J by 1 base, with 5 bases left in between. CDR1 is SGHDN and CDR2 is FVKESK in the germline V gene. The CDR3 covers 12 residues. CDR3 in amino acids: CASSRGSYEQYF. The CDR3 nucleotides read TGTGCCAGCAGCCGCGGGTCCTACGAGCAGTACTTC.

The V call is TRBV5-5, the J call TRBJ2-1; 14 bases are shared with TRBD2. Germline values: CDR1 SGHKS, CDR2 YYEKEE (reference sequence). The length of the CDR3 is 18 residues. V lost 6 bases, J lost 1 base, and 9 bases stayed unmatched. CDR3 residues: CASIGRTSGRRSYNEQFF. In nucleotides, the CDR3 is TGTGCCAGCATCGGTAGGACTAGCGGGAGGAGGTCCTACAATGAGCAGTTCTTC.

This clone has only one observation. The V gene is TRBV6-6, the J gene TRBJ2-1; D tentatively reads TRBD1 or TRBD2 (5 bases each). The CDR3 loop spans 14 amino acids. V was shortened by 6 bases and J by 6 bases, with 15 bases between the two germline ends. CDR1 and CDR2 from the germline V gene are MNHNY and SVGAGI (reference sequence). CDR3 DNA: TGTGCCAGCAGCCCGCCGGGTGGGGGCAATGAGCAGTTCTTC. Protein sequence: CASSPPGGGNEQFF.